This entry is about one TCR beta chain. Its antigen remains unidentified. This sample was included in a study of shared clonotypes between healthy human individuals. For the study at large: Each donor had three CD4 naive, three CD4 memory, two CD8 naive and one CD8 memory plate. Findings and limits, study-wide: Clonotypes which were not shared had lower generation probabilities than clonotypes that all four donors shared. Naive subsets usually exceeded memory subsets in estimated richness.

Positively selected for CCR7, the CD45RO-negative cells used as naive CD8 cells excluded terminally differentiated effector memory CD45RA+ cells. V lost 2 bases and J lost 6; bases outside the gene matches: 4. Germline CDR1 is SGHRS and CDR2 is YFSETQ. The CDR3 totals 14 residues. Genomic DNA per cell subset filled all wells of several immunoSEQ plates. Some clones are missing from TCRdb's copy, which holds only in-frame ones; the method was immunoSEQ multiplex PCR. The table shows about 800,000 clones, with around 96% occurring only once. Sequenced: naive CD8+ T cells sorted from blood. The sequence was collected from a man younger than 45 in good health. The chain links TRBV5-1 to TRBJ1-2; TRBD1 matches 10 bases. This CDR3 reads CASSFRQGADGYTF. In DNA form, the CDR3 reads TGCGCCAGCAGCTTTAGACAGGGGGCCGATGGCTACACCTTC.